The 6 T cell receptor beta chains listed next were all sequenced from one sample in a study of early T cells in non-severe SARS-CoV-2 infection (dated by TCRdb to about 2021). Receptor libraries were prepared by 5' RACE. The run used a NextSeq 500. TCRdb trimmed the raw reads at Q25, called clones with MiXCR and kept productive beta chains. Each entry is one CDR3 protein sequence, shown with its most common DNA and genes. Present in this sample are over 60,000 distinct CDR3 sequences, around an eighth of which were seen just once. Of the sample, less than 3.5% falls within the top ten clones. The source was whole blood, collected at baseline. These receptor sequences come from an adult who was a healthcare worker with PCR-confirmed SARS-CoV-2 infection or an uninfected control (not recorded which).

The chain has TRBV4-1 and TRBJ2-2, with 8 bases matching TRBD1. V gave up 8 bases and J gave up 4 bases; unmatched junction bases: 15. The CDR3 totals 17 residues. In germline, CDR1 is MGHRA, CDR2 YSYEKL. CDR3 in amino acids: CASRKPGGGTSTGELFF. The CDR3 nucleotides are TGCGCCAGCCGCAAACCAGGGGGCGGAACAAGCACCGGGGAGCTGTTTTTT.

Ten or more counts support this clonotype. The chain uses TRBV7-9 and TRBJ1-2; 9 bases match TRBD1. CDR3 length equals 13 residues. CDR1 and CDR2 from the germline V gene are SEHNR and FQNEAQ (reference sequence). J gave up 8 bases and V 3 bases, and 4 bases lay outside the gene matches. This CDR3 reads CASSFGTGRGYTF. The CDR3, as DNA: TGTGCCAGCAGCTTCGGGACAGGGCGAGGCTACACCTTC.

This clonotype was counted a few times. One end of the junction varies from germline; a read error may be responsible. The chain employs TRBV6-6 and TRBJ1-5; D is perhaps TRBD1 (5 bases). Germline V lookup: CDR1 MNHNY, CDR2 SVGAGI (reference sequence). The CDR3 sequence is 11 residues long. Here the CDR3 reads CASSFAGRLDF. The CDR3 DNA reads TGTGCCAGCAGTTTCGCAGGGCGTTTGGATTTT.

The genes are TRBV29-1 and TRBJ1-2, with D perhaps matching TRBD1 (5 bases). Trimming pared 3 bases from V and 5 bases from J, leaving 10 bases between. The germline V gene encodes CDR1 SQVTM and CDR2 ANQGSEA. The CDR3 runs 12 residues. The DNA for the CDR3 is TGCAGCGTTGAGGCAGGGAGGTATGGCTACACCTTC. Its protein product is CSVEAGRYGYTF.

In this sample, this clonotype turned up many times. The V and J genes are TRBV7-8 and TRBJ1-3; 7 nucleotides line up with TRBD1. The germline gives CDR1 SGHVS, CDR2 FQNEAQ. The junction had 6 bases not matched to a gene; V was cut back by 4 bases and J by 6 bases. There are 14 residues in the CDR3. The CDR3 DNA sequence: TGTGCCAGCAGCTCGGACAGGAGGGAAAACACCATATATTTT. This translates into CASSSDRRENTIYF.

This clonotype was seen more than once but under ten times. The gene calls are TRBV29-1 and TRBJ1-2; D might be TRBD1 (5 bases). CDR3 length: 13 amino acids. Trimming removed 6 bases from V and 0 bases from J, with 11 bases in between. Germline V gives CDR1 SQVTM, CDR2 ANQGSEA. As DNA, the CDR3 is TGCAGCGTAGGGGTCGGTACTAACTATGGCTACACCTTC. The encoded protein is CSVGVGTNYGYTF.